The text below deals with one TCR beta chain. These data originate in a study of cytomegalovirus exposure and HLA in healthy donors. PCR amplification relied on 60 Vbeta primers (plus 13 Jbeta primers). Profiled with immunoSEQ multiplex PCR; TCRdb holds only in-frame clones, not every one. This sample has some 120,000 clones, with 74% found just once. The ends were cut back, 7 bases at V and 5 bases at J, with 15 bases in the middle. Germline loops: CDR1 MNHNS, CDR2 SASEGT. The CDR3 has 14 residues. The receptor was isolated from a woman aged 45-60 years in good health and CMV-seropositive. Sequenced sample: PBMCs. This chain links TRBV6-1 with TRBJ2-1, with D possibly matching TRBD2 (5 bases). DNA for the CDR3: TGTGCCAGCAAAAAGAGGGCCCCCCACAATGAGCAGTTCTTC. Its protein is CASKKRAPHNEQFF.